Listed below are T cell receptor beta chains from one sample, sequenced in a study of T cell repertoires in cytomegalovirus infection. TCRdb reanalysed the reads using MiXCR and keeps one entry per CDR3 protein. The repertoire has hundreds of thousands of distinct CDR3 sequences, 20% to 25% of them found once; the top ten carry roughly 8%. Sequencing was performed on CD8+ T cells from PBMCs. The receptor set was obtained from a human donor in good health (CMV status not recorded). Some clones in this sample may be carry-over from other donors' samples. CDR3s include the opening cysteine and the closing phenylalanine or tryptophan. The D gene is left open where the match is weak. Only part of the rows carry a size: once, few, many, or a class if the clone is expanded.

d_call: TRBD1
j_call: TRBJ1-1
clone_size: -
v_call: TRBV2
cdr3_aa: CASSDRGSFF
cdr3_nt: TGTGCCAGCTCGGACAGGGGGTCTTTCTTT

d_call: -
j_call: TRBJ1-2
clone_size: -
v_call: TRBV20-1
cdr3_aa: CSARNNRDLGYTF
cdr3_nt: TGCAGTGCTAGAAACAATAGGGACCTGGGCTACACCTTC

d_call: -
j_call: TRBJ2-5
clone_size: few
v_call: TRBV6-6
cdr3_aa: CASSYLQETQYF
cdr3_nt: TGTGCCAGCAGTTATCTCCAAGAGACCCAGTACTTC

d_call: TRBD1
j_call: TRBJ1-2
clone_size: -
v_call: TRBV6-2/TRBV6-3
cdr3_aa: CASSRTGKPIGNGYTF
cdr3_nt: TGTGCCAGCAGTAGGACAGGAAAACCTATCGGCAATGGCTACACCTTC

d_call: -
j_call: TRBJ2-5
clone_size: -
v_call: TRBV12-3/TRBV12-4
cdr3_aa: CASSLGGTTQYF
cdr3_nt: TGTGCCAGCAGTTTAGGAGGGACGACCCAGTACTTC

d_call: -
j_call: TRBJ2-2
clone_size: few
v_call: TRBV19
cdr3_aa: CASSIGGYAGELFF
cdr3_nt: TGTGCCAGTAGTATTGGGGGATATGCCGGGGAGCTGTTTTTT

d_call: -
j_call: TRBJ2-2
clone_size: -
v_call: TRBV4-1
cdr3_aa: CASSQDSTNTGELFF
cdr3_nt: TGCGCCAGCAGCCAGGACAGCACTAACACCGGGGAGCTGTTTTTT

d_call: TRBD1
j_call: TRBJ2-1
clone_size: many
v_call: TRBV28
cdr3_aa: CASSLNRGRTSSYNEQFF
cdr3_nt: TGTGCCAGCAGTTTAAACAGGGGGCGTACCAGCTCCTACAATGAGCAGTTCTTC

d_call: -
j_call: TRBJ1-5
clone_size: -
v_call: TRBV28
cdr3_aa: CASRPTAPEQPQHF
cdr3_nt: TGTGCCAGCAGGCCGACAGCGCCTGAACAGCCCCAGCATTTT

d_call: -
j_call: TRBJ1-6
clone_size: -
v_call: TRBV4-3
cdr3_aa: CASSQLQGPGNSPLHF
cdr3_nt: TGCGCCAGCAGCCAGCTTCAGGGACCGGGTAATTCACCCCTCCACTTT

d_call: TRBD1
j_call: TRBJ2-1
clone_size: -
v_call: TRBV5-1
cdr3_aa: CASSLEDRGPIEQFF
cdr3_nt: TGCGCCAGCAGCTTGGAGGACAGGGGGCCCATTGAGCAGTTCTTC

d_call: -
j_call: TRBJ2-3
clone_size: many
v_call: TRBV7-3
cdr3_aa: CASSFKLGLNSTDTQYF
cdr3_nt: TGTGCCAGCAGCTTTAAGTTGGGTCTCAACTCCACAGATACGCAGTATTTT

d_call: -
j_call: TRBJ1-5
clone_size: many
v_call: TRBV7-8
cdr3_aa: CASSALADSNQPQHF
cdr3_nt: TGTGCCAGCAGCGCTCTCGCGGATAGCAATCAGCCCCAGCATTTT

d_call: -
j_call: TRBJ1-1
clone_size: -
v_call: TRBV6-6
cdr3_aa: CASTSQGIPEGRTEAFF
cdr3_nt: TGTGCCAGCACTTCTCAGGGCATCCCAGAGGGTAGAACTGAAGCTTTCTTT

d_call: -
j_call: TRBJ1-6
clone_size: -
v_call: TRBV6-5
cdr3_aa: CASTPSFEGSPLHF
cdr3_nt: TGTGCCAGCACCCCCTCCTTTGAGGGTTCACCCCTCCACTTT

d_call: -
j_call: TRBJ2-2
clone_size: -
v_call: TRBV28
cdr3_aa: CASNFNIRGGAVSGELFF
cdr3_nt: TGTGCCAGCAATTTCAATATCCGTGGGGGGGCCGTTTCCGGGGAGCTGTTTTTT

d_call: TRBD2
j_call: TRBJ2-4
clone_size: many
v_call: TRBV7-2
cdr3_aa: CASSPGLAGGMGAKNIQYF
cdr3_nt: TGTGCCAGCAGCCCGGGACTAGCGGGGGGGATGGGAGCCAAAAACATTCAGTACTTC

d_call: TRBD2
j_call: TRBJ2-5
clone_size: few
v_call: TRBV28
cdr3_aa: CASIPAGEAETQYF
cdr3_nt: TGTGCCAGCATCCCGGCGGGGGAGGCAGAGACCCAGTACTTC

d_call: TRBD1
j_call: TRBJ2-1
clone_size: many
v_call: TRBV7-8
cdr3_aa: CASSLRTGANEQFF
cdr3_nt: TGTGCCAGCAGCTTAAGGACAGGAGCAAATGAGCAGTTCTTC

d_call: TRBD1
j_call: TRBJ2-5
clone_size: -
v_call: TRBV27
cdr3_aa: CASRTLRTGEETQYF
cdr3_nt: TGTGCCAGCAGAACCTTGAGGACAGGGGAAGAGACCCAGTACTTC

d_call: -
j_call: TRBJ1-4
clone_size: many
v_call: TRBV7-2
cdr3_aa: CASSLAGIGEKLFF
cdr3_nt: TGTGCCAGCAGCCTAGCGGGTATTGGTGAAAAACTGTTTTTT

d_call: -
j_call: TRBJ2-3
clone_size: few
v_call: TRBV20-1
cdr3_aa: CSARETPAGTDTQYF
cdr3_nt: TGCAGTGCTAGAGAGACCCCAGCGGGCACAGATACGCAGTATTTT

d_call: -
j_call: TRBJ2-2
clone_size: many
v_call: TRBV7-9
cdr3_aa: CASSHWTAANTGELFF
cdr3_nt: TGTGCCAGCAGCCACTGGACGGCCGCGAACACCGGGGAGCTGTTTTTT

d_call: TRBD2
j_call: TRBJ2-5
clone_size: -
v_call: TRBV20-1
cdr3_aa: CSARGGLAGAQETQYF
cdr3_nt: TGCAGTGCTAGGGGGGGGCTAGCGGGGGCCCAAGAGACCCAGTACTTC

d_call: -
j_call: TRBJ2-2
clone_size: many
v_call: TRBV20-1
cdr3_aa: CSARIVERGDTGELFF
cdr3_nt: TGCAGTGCTAGGATCGTAGAAAGGGGGGACACCGGGGAGCTGTTTTTT

d_call: -
j_call: TRBJ1-1
clone_size: -
v_call: TRBV9
cdr3_aa: CASSPGSSF
cdr3_nt: TGTGCCAGCAGCCCGGGAAGCTCCTTT

d_call: -
j_call: TRBJ2-1
clone_size: many
v_call: TRBV7-9
cdr3_aa: CASNNPRNEQFF
cdr3_nt: TGTGCCAGCAACAACCCTAGAAATGAGCAGTTCTTC

d_call: -
j_call: TRBJ2-2
clone_size: -
v_call: TRBV6-2/TRBV6-3
cdr3_aa: CVSRLGPKKGPGELFF
cdr3_nt: TGTGTCAGCAGGCTGGGACCCAAAAAAGGGCCCGGGGAGCTGTTTTTT

d_call: -
j_call: TRBJ2-1
clone_size: -
v_call: TRBV6-2/TRBV6-3
cdr3_aa: CASSYLQDTYNEQFF
cdr3_nt: TGTGCCAGCAGTTACCTACAGGATACCTACAATGAGCAGTTCTTC

d_call: -
j_call: TRBJ2-2
clone_size: many
v_call: TRBV7-2
cdr3_aa: CASSSVLGNTGELFF
cdr3_nt: TGTGCCAGCAGCTCAGTATTGGGGAACACCGGGGAGCTGTTTTTT

d_call: -
j_call: TRBJ1-3
clone_size: -
v_call: TRBV7-9
cdr3_aa: CASSFIVDSGNTIYF
cdr3_nt: TGTGCCAGCAGCTTCATTGTGGACTCTGGAAACACCATATATTTT

d_call: TRBD1
j_call: TRBJ1-5
clone_size: -
v_call: TRBV20-1
cdr3_aa: CSATECRQGVYSNQPQHF
cdr3_nt: TGCAGTGCTACCGAGTGCCGACAGGGCGTTTATAGCAATCAGCCCCAGCATTTT

d_call: -
j_call: TRBJ1-4
clone_size: few
v_call: TRBV15
cdr3_aa: CATSGSPEGNEKLFF
cdr3_nt: TGTGCCACCAGCGGGTCCCCCGAGGGCAATGAAAAACTGTTTTTT

d_call: -
j_call: TRBJ1-2
clone_size: -
v_call: TRBV29-1
cdr3_aa: CSVEGLPGDYGYTF
cdr3_nt: TGCAGCGTAGAGGGGCTCCCTGGGGACTATGGCTACACCTTC

d_call: TRBD1
j_call: TRBJ1-2
clone_size: few
v_call: TRBV28
cdr3_aa: CASEVQRDSLVGYTF
cdr3_nt: TGTGCCAGCGAAGTTCAGAGGGACAGCCTGGTTGGCTACACCTTC

d_call: TRBD1
j_call: TRBJ1-3
clone_size: -
v_call: TRBV27
cdr3_aa: CASSPGTGNGNTIYF
cdr3_nt: TGTGCCAGCAGTCCCGGGACAGGGAACGGAAACACCATATATTTT

d_call: -
j_call: TRBJ1-2
clone_size: few
v_call: TRBV6-1
cdr3_aa: CASSSVPGHGQNTF
cdr3_nt: TGTGCCAGCAGTTCAGTACCGGGACACGGACAGAACACCTTC

d_call: -
j_call: TRBJ2-5
clone_size: -
v_call: TRBV4-1
cdr3_aa: CASSQVDGETQYF
cdr3_nt: TGCGCCAGCAGCCAAGTCGATGGGGAGACCCAGTACTTC

d_call: TRBD1
j_call: TRBJ2-1
clone_size: -
v_call: TRBV6-2/TRBV6-3
cdr3_aa: CASSYQGANEQFF
cdr3_nt: TGTGCCAGCAGTTACCAGGGGGCCAATGAGCAGTTCTTC

d_call: TRBD2
j_call: TRBJ2-3
clone_size: many
v_call: TRBV11-3
cdr3_aa: CASSLGVSGSTDTQYF
cdr3_nt: TGTGCCAGCAGCTTAGGGGTTAGCGGGAGCACAGATACGCAGTATTTT

d_call: -
j_call: TRBJ2-3
clone_size: -
v_call: TRBV12-3/TRBV12-4
cdr3_aa: CASTPIGGDPTDTQYF
cdr3_nt: TGTGCCAGCACCCCCATCGGCGGGGACCCCACAGATACGCAGTATTTT

d_call: -
j_call: TRBJ2-1
clone_size: -
v_call: TRBV15
cdr3_aa: CAIGTGRNEQFF
cdr3_nt: TGTGCCATAGGGACGGGGCGGAATGAGCAGTTCTTC

d_call: TRBD1
j_call: TRBJ1-1
clone_size: few
v_call: TRBV6-8
cdr3_aa: CASSYSDRGEAFF
cdr3_nt: TGTGCCAGCAGTTACTCCGACAGGGGTGAAGCTTTCTTT

d_call: -
j_call: TRBJ1-2
clone_size: -
v_call: TRBV3-1
cdr3_aa: CASSQDDSPPGYTF
cdr3_nt: TGTGCCAGCAGCCAAGACGACAGTCCACCGGGCTACACCTTC